The clone carrying this TCR beta chain was seen just once. Its antigen is not known. The sample originates from a study of T and B cells in COVID-19 patients. Study background: Of 20 active-infection patients, about 18 carried comorbidities linked to unfavorable COVID-19 outcome. The study's findings and limits: Highly clonal in active COVID-19, TRB repertoires exceeded healthy-donor diversity and richness at recovery. Patients with COVID-19 reportedly showed strongly skewed T cell receptor beta variable and joining gene usage.

TRB rearrangements were amplified by multiplex PCR with BIOMED2 TRB-A/B primers. One entry per CDR3 protein, called by TCRdb with MiXCR from the multiplex PCR reads. Of about 4,100 distinct CDR3 sequences in the sample, about 26% are singletons; the top ten hold roughly 20%. Each TRB amplification used 250-500 ng of genomic DNA from blood. V dropped 4 bases and J dropped 3; count of bases not matched to a gene: 6. The CDR3 has 14 residues. Germline V gene lookup returns CDR1 SQVTM and CDR2 ANQGSEA. The chain is built from TRBV29-1 and TRBJ2-1; TRBD2 matches at 7 bases. The clonotype was recovered from a human donor with active COVID-19. Sequenced sample: blood. CDR3 loop: CSVAKSGGYNEQFF. CDR3 nucleotide sequence: TGCAGCGTTGCTAAGTCGGGGGGCTACAATGAGCAGTTCTTC.